This T cell receptor beta chain was captured in a study of a mutant IDH1 vaccine in newly diagnosed glioma. Sequenced by immunoSEQ multiplex PCR; TCRdb stores in-frame clones only, minus some. The sample shows about 53,000 clones, roughly 82% of them seen only once. Trimming took 5 bases from V and 4 from J; bases not matched to a gene: 7. From germline, CDR1 is LNHDA and CDR2 SQIVND (reference sequence). The CDR3 contains 16 residues. The time point is: week 5, during vaccination. Each vaccine dose was 300 ug of mutant IDH1 20-mer peptide, with topical imiquimod. Donors harbored newly found WHO grade 3 or 4 IDH1-mutant, ATRX-lost astrocytomas. For this clone: Its antigen is still unknown.

The sample here was PBMCs, taken from a glioma patient whose treatment included an IDH1 peptide vaccine. The chain carries TRBV19 and TRBJ2-6; 8 bases agree with TRBD1. This clonotype was sampled from a woman under 30 with glioma. Some clones in this sample may be carry-over from other donors' samples. This CDR3 reads CASSRQGAGGANVLTF. The CDR3 nucleotides read TGTGCCAGTAGTCGGCAGGGGGCAGGAGGGGCCAACGTCCTGACTTTC. Full variable domain (rest looked up from reference TRBV19 and TRBJ2-6): DGGITQSPKYLFRKEGQNVTLSCEQNLNHDAMYWYRQDPGQGLRLIYYSQIVNDFQKGDIAEGYSVSREKKESFPLTVTSAQKNPTAFYLCASSRQGAGGANVLTFGAGSRLTVL.